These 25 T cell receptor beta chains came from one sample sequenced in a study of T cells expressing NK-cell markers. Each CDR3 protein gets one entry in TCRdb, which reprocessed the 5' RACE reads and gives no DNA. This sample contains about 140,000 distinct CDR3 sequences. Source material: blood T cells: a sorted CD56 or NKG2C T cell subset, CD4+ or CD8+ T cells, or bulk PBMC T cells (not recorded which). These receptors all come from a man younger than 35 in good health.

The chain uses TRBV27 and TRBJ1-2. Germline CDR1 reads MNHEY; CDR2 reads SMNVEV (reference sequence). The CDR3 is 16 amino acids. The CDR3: CASSLIAGDGYYGYTF.

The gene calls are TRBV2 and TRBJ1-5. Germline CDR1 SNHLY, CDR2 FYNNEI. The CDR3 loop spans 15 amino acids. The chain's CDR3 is CASSEKTGSNQPQHF.

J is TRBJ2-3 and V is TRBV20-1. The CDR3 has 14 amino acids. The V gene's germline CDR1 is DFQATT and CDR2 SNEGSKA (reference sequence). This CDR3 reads CSARDISGTDTQYF.

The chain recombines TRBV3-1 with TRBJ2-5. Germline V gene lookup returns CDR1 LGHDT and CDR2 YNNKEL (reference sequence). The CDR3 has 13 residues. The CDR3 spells CASSQGVQETQYF.

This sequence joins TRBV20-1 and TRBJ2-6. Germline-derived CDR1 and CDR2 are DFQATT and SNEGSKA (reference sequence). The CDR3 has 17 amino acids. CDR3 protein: CSAPAYPIRSGANVLTF.

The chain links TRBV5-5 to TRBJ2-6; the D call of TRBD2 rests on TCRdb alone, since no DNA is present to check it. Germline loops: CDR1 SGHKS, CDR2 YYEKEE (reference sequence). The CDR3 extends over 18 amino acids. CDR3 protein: CASSLVAGIPLGANVLTF. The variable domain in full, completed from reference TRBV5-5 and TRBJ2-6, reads DAGVTQSPTHLIKTRGQQVTLRCSPISGHKSVSWYQQVLGQGPQFIFQYYEKEERGRGNFPDRFSARQFPNYSSELNVNALLLGDSALYLCASSLVAGIPLGANVLTFGAGSRLTVL.

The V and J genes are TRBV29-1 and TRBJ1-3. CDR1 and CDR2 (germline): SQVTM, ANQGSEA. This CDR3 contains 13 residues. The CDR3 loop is CSATEDILNTIYF.

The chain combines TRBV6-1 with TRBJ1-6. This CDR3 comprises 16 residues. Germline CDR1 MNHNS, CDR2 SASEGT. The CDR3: CASGDSRSSYNSPLHF.

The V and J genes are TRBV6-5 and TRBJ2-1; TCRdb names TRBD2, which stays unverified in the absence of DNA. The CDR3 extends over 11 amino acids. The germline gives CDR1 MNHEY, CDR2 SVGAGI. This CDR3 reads CVTGGPFEQFF.

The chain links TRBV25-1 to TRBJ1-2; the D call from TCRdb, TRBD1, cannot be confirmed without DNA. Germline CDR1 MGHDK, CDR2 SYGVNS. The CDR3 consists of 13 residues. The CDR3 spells CASMGQDDYGYTF.

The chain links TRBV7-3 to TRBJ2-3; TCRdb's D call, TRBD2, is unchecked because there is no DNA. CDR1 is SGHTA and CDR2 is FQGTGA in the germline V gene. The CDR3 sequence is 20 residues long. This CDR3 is CASSRKGPAGLADSTDTQYF.

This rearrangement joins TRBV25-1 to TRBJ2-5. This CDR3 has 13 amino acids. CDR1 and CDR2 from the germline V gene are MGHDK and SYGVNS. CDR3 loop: CASSELGQETQYF. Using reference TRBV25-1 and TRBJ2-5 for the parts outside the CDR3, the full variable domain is EADIYQTPRYLVIGTGKKITLECSQTMGHDKMYWYQQDPGMELHLIHYSYGVNSTEKGDLSSESTVSRIRTEHFPLTLESARPSHTSQYLCASSELGQETQYFGPGTRLLVL.

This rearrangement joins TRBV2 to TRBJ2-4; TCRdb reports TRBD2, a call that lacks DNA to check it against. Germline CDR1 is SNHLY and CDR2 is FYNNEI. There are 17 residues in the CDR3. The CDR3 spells CASRGLAGGPVKNIQYF. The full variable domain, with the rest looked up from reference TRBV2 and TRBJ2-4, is EPEVTQTPSHQVTQMGQEVILRCVPISNHLYFYWYRQILGQKVEFLVSFYNNEISEKSEIFDDQFSVERPDGSNFTLKIRSTKLEDSAMYFCASRGLAGGPVKNIQYFGAGTRLSVL.

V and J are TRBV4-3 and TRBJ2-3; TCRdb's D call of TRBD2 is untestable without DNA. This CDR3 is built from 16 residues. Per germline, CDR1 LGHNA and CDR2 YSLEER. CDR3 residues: CASSQDPGGSTDTQYF.

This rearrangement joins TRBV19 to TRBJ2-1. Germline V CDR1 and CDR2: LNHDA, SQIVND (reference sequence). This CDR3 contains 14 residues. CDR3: CASSIAGMNNEQFF.

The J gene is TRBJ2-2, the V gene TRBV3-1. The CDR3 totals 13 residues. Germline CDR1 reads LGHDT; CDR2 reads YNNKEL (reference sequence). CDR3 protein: CASSQDVTGELFF.

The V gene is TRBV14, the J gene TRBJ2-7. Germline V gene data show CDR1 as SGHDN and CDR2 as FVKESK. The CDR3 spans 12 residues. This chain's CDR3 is CASSPGRGEQYF.

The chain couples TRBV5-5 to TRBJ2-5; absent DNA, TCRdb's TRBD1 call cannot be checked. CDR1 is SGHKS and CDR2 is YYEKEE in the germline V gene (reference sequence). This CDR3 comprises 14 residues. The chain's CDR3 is CASSWGTGLETQYF. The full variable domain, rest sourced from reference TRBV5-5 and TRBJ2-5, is DAGVTQSPTHLIKTRGQQVTLRCSPISGHKSVSWYQQVLGQGPQFIFQYYEKEERGRGNFPDRFSARQFPNYSSELNVNALLLGDSALYLCASSWGTGLETQYFGPGTRLLVL.

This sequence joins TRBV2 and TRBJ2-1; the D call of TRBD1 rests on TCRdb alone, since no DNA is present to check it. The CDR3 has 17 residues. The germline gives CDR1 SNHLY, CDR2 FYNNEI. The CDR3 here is CASSGNPRASSYNEQFF.

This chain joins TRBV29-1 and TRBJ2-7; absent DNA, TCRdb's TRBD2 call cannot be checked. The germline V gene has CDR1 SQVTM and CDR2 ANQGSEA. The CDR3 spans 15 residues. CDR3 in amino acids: CSVEFGAASSYEQYF.

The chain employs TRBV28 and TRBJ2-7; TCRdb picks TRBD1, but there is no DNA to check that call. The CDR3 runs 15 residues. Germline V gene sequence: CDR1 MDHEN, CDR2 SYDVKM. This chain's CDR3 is CASSHKDKIIYEQYF.

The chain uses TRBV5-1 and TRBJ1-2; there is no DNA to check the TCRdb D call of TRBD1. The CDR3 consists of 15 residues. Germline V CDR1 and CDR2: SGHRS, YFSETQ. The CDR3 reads CASSLVTGQNYGYTF.

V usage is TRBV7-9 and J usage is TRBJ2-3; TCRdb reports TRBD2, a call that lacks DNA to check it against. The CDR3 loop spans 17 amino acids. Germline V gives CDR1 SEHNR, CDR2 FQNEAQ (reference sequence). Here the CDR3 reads CASSLGTSGSITDTQYF.

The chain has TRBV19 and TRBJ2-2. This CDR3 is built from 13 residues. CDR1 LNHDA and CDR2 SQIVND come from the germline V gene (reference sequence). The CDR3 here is CASSIIFLGELFF.

The CDR3 sequence: CASSSQDRGREQYF. V is TRBV7-9 and J is TRBJ2-7; no DNA is available, so the TRBD1 call from TCRdb remains unchecked. This CDR3 has 14 residues. In germline, CDR1 is SEHNR, CDR2 FQNEAQ (reference sequence).